These T cell receptor beta chains were read from a single sample in a study of blood T cell repertoires in COVID-19. Clones were read by immunoSEQ multiplex PCR, and TCRdb kept only the in-frame ones, dropping some. The table includes about 150,000 clones, approximately 80% detected once. The sequenced material came from peripheral blood. The origin of the receptors is a woman aged 50 to 60 with acute or convalescent COVID-19. The CDR3 runs from the conserved cysteine through the conserved F or W. The order of the fields is V gene, J gene, clone size, D gene, CDR3 protein, CDR3 DNA. A D gene is named only where the DNA matches it firmly. A row's size may be missing; if present it is once, few, many or a size class.

V: TRBV2; J: TRBJ2-6; size: few; D: TRBD2; CDR3: CASTGTTSGANVLTF; DNA: TGTGCCAGCACGGGGACTACCTCTGGGGCCAACGTCCTGACTTTC
V: TRBV6-5; J: TRBJ1-6; size: -; D: -; CDR3: CASSYSPQGSPPLHF; DNA: TGTGCCAGCAGTTACTCCCCCCAGGGAAGCCCACCCCTCCACTTT
V: TRBV2; J: TRBJ1-3; size: -; D: -; CDR3: CASAGGGNTIYF; DNA: TGTGCCAGCGCAGGAGGGGGAAACACCATATATTTT
V: TRBV30; J: TRBJ1-2; size: -; D: -; CDR3: CAWSVGLSNYGYTF; DNA: TGTGCCTGGAGTGTGGGACTTTCCAATTATGGCTACACCTTC
V: TRBV5-5; J: TRBJ2-5; size: -; D: -; CDR3: CASSDISVQTQYF; DNA: TGTGCCAGCAGCGACATTTCCGTGCAGACCCAGTACTTC
V: TRBV29-1; J: TRBJ1-2; size: -; D: TRBD1; CDR3: CSVETGGWGYTF; DNA: TGCAGCGTTGAAACAGGGGGCTGGGGCTACACCTTC
V: TRBV6-1; J: TRBJ2-2; size: -; D: TRBD2; CDR3: CASSDGLAGVFTGELFF; DNA: TGTGCCAGCAGTGATGGGCTAGCGGGGGTCTTCACCGGGGAGCTGTTTTTT
V: TRBV12-3/TRBV12-4; J: TRBJ2-1; size: -; D: TRBD2; CDR3: CASRPGGYNEQFF; DNA: TGTGCCAGCAGACCGGGGGGGTACAATGAGCAGTTCTTC
V: TRBV5-1; J: TRBJ1-6; size: -; D: TRBD1; CDR3: CASSLFGQANNSPLHF; DNA: TGCGCCAGCAGCTTGTTTGGACAGGCTAATAATTCACCCCTCCACTTT
V: TRBV4-3; J: TRBJ2-7; size: -; D: TRBD2; CDR3: CASSQAQGSGGRYEQYF; DNA: TGCGCCAGCAGCCAAGCCCAAGGTAGCGGGGGGCGCTACGAGCAGTACTTC
V: TRBV19; J: TRBJ1-3; size: -; D: -; CDR3: CASSSGTEVYTIYF; DNA: TGTGCCAGTAGTTCCGGAACAGAAGTATACACCATATATTTT
V: TRBV18; J: TRBJ1-2; size: -; D: -; CDR3: CASSPKRDGYTF; DNA: TGTGCCAGCTCACCAAAACGGGATGGCTACACCTTC
V: TRBV19; J: TRBJ2-7; size: -; D: TRBD1; CDR3: CASSGTTGIHEQYF; DNA: TGTGCCAGTAGTGGAACGACAGGGATCCACGAGCAGTACTTC
V: TRBV6-2/TRBV6-3; J: TRBJ1-5; size: few; D: TRBD1; CDR3: CASSQRLGQNQPQHF; DNA: TGTGCCAGCAGTCAACGCCTGGGACAGAATCAGCCCCAGCATTTT
V: TRBV6-2/TRBV6-3; J: TRBJ2-3; size: -; D: TRBD2; CDR3: CASSPLAGGPSTDTQYF; DNA: TGTGCCAGCAGCCCTTTAGCGGGGGGGCCTAGCACAGATACGCAGTATTTT
V: TRBV12-3/TRBV12-4; J: TRBJ1-5; size: -; D: TRBD1; CDR3: CASNQQGDQPQHF; DNA: TGTGCCAGCAATCAACAGGGGGATCAGCCCCAGCATTTT
V: TRBV6-2/TRBV6-3; J: TRBJ1-5; size: -; D: -; CDR3: CASSRILSGYSPQPQHF; DNA: TGTGCCAGCAGCCGGATTTTATCGGGGTACAGCCCTCAGCCCCAGCATTTT
V: TRBV3-1/TRBV3-2; J: TRBJ1-2; size: -; D: TRBD1; CDR3: CASSQTGGDGYTF; DNA: TGTGCCAGCAGCCAGACAGGGGGAGATGGCTACACCTTC
V: TRBV4-1; J: TRBJ1-5; size: -; D: TRBD1; CDR3: CASSPEQGASNQPQHF; DNA: TGCGCCAGCAGCCCCGAACAGGGGGCCAGCAATCAGCCCCAGCATTTT
V: TRBV6-2/TRBV6-3; J: TRBJ2-3; size: -; D: -; CDR3: CASSTTPHPYTQYF; DNA: TGTGCCAGCAGTACTACCCCACATCCGTATACGCAGTATTTT
V: TRBV28; J: TRBJ1-1; size: -; D: TRBD1; CDR3: CASTRPPGQGEAFF; DNA: TGTGCCAGCACTCGACCCCCGGGACAGGGCGAAGCTTTCTTT
V: TRBV10-2; J: TRBJ1-1; size: once; D: -; CDR3: CASSDPHRGETEAFF; DNA: TGCGCCAGCAGTGACCCTCACCGGGGTGAAACTGAAGCTTTCTTT
V: TRBV27; J: TRBJ1-2; size: -; D: TRBD1; CDR3: CASSHAPGQGNYGYTF; DNA: TGTGCCAGCAGCCATGCTCCGGGACAGGGTAACTATGGCTACACCTTC
V: TRBV5-8; J: TRBJ1-4; size: -; D: -; CDR3: CASSLGQGTEKLFF; DNA: TGTGCCAGCAGCTTGGGCCAGGGGACTGAAAAACTGTTTTTT
V: TRBV3-1/TRBV3-2; J: TRBJ1-4; size: -; D: TRBD1; CDR3: CASSQTGGAEKLFF; DNA: TGTGCCAGCAGCCAGACAGGGGGCGCCGAAAAACTGTTTTTT
V: TRBV4-2; J: TRBJ1-5; size: -; D: -; CDR3: CASSQDAGKGQPQHF; DNA: TGTGCCAGCAGCCAAGATGCAGGGAAGGGCCAGCCCCAGCATTTT
V: TRBV5-6; J: TRBJ2-3; size: -; D: -; CDR3: CASSFSLGQPDTQYF; DNA: TGTGCCAGCAGCTTCTCCCTCGGACAGCCAGATACGCAGTATTTT
V: TRBV6-5; J: TRBJ2-1; size: -; D: TRBD1; CDR3: CASTGQGLKQFF; DNA: TGTGCCAGCACCGGACAGGGATTGAAGCAGTTCTTC
V: TRBV7-3; J: TRBJ1-5; size: -; D: TRBD1; CDR3: CASSSRDSSGNQPQHF; DNA: TGTGCCAGCAGCTCCCGGGACAGTTCCGGCAATCAGCCCCAGCATTTT
V: TRBV6-6; J: TRBJ1-2; size: -; D: TRBD1; CDR3: CASSGQGEDGYTF; DNA: TGTGCCAGCAGTGGACAGGGAGAGGATGGCTACACCTTC
V: TRBV5-5; J: TRBJ2-3; size: -; D: -; CDR3: CASSLGPEDTQYF; DNA: TGTGCCAGCAGCTTGGGTCCGGAGGATACGCAGTATTTT
V: TRBV5-4; J: TRBJ1-5; size: -; D: -; CDR3: CASSLWEPGGNQPQHF; DNA: TGTGCCAGCAGCTTGTGGGAGCCGGGGGGGAATCAGCCCCAGCATTTT
V: TRBV4-3; J: TRBJ1-2; size: -; D: -; CDR3: CASSQEPGLSSNYGYTF; DNA: TGCGCCAGCAGCCAAGAGCCAGGCCTATCCTCTAACTATGGCTACACCTTC
V: TRBV27; J: TRBJ2-3; size: -; D: -; CDR3: CASSVTGRGTDTQYF; DNA: TGTGCCAGCAGTGTTACAGGGAGGGGGACAGATACGCAGTATTTT
V: TRBV7-2; J: TRBJ1-5; size: -; D: -; CDR3: CASSLASEDFQPQHF; DNA: TGTGCCAGCAGCTTAGCTTCGGAGGACTTTCAGCCCCAGCATTTT
V: TRBV30; J: TRBJ2-3; size: once; D: -; CDR3: CAWTRSPDDTQYF; DNA: TGTGCCTGGACCCGGAGTCCCGACGATACGCAGTATTTT
V: TRBV5-6; J: TRBJ1-2; size: -; D: TRBD1; CDR3: CASSLVGQGGGYTF; DNA: TGTGCCAGCAGCTTGGTAGGACAGGGAGGCGGCTACACCTTC
V: TRBV4-2; J: TRBJ2-2; size: -; D: -; CDR3: CASSQDGDTSTGELFF; DNA: TGTGCCAGCAGCCAAGACGGTGACACTTCCACCGGGGAGCTGTTTTTT
V: TRBV6-1; J: TRBJ1-4; size: -; D: TRBD1; CDR3: CASSDPGTANEKLFF; DNA: TGTGCCAGCAGTGACCCCGGGACAGCTAATGAAAAACTGTTTTTT
V: TRBV2; J: TRBJ1-1; size: few; D: -; CDR3: CASRSRGGDTEAFF; DNA: TGTGCCAGCAGAAGTAGGGGAGGTGACACTGAAGCTTTCTTT
V: TRBV9; J: TRBJ1-2; size: -; D: -; CDR3: CASSQSRTANYGYTF; DNA: TGTGCCAGTTCTCAATCCAGGACAGCGAACTATGGCTACACCTTC
V: TRBV6-5; J: TRBJ1-4; size: -; D: -; CDR3: CASSYATEPSNEKLFF; DNA: TGTGCCAGCAGTTACGCAACAGAACCCTCAAATGAAAAACTGTTTTTT
V: TRBV9; J: TRBJ2-1; size: -; D: -; CDR3: CASSVSGGVSYNEQFF; DNA: TGTGCCAGCAGCGTCTCGGGGGGCGTCTCCTACAATGAGCAGTTCTTC
V: TRBV2; J: TRBJ2-1; size: -; D: TRBD2; CDR3: CASSARGGGNEQFF; DNA: TGTGCCAGCAGTGCTCGGGGGGGCGGCAATGAGCAGTTCTTC
V: TRBV18; J: TRBJ1-2; size: -; D: -; CDR3: CASSPSRDYGYTF; DNA: TGTGCCAGCTCACCATCACGAGACTATGGCTACACCTTC
V: TRBV28; J: TRBJ1-5; size: -; D: -; CDR3: CASSLVRGSGGQPQHF; DNA: TGTGCCAGCAGTTTAGTCAGAGGGTCGGGTGGTCAGCCCCAGCATTTT